This is a list of T cell receptor beta chains from one sample in a study of neurological immune-mediated disorders. Each CDR3 protein gets one entry after TCRdb re-called the 5' RACE reads with MiXCR. In the table there are about 66,000 distinct CDR3 sequences, 3% to 3.5% of which are singletons. Sequencing was carried out using PBMCs. These receptors were collected from a man aged 40-49 years with multiple sclerosis. Both conserved end residues are part of each CDR3. A D gene is named only where the DNA matches it firmly. Size is stated for part of the rows, as once, few or many counts, or as a class when the clone is expanded.

TRBJ1-1 TRBV6-5 - 14 many TGTGCCAGCAGTTACGGCCGGGGAGAGTATAAAGCTTTCTTT CASSYGRGEYKAFF
TRBJ2-7 TRBV6-5 TRBD2 15 many TGTGCCAGCAGGGATTCGGGACTAGCCTCCTACGAGCAGTACTTC CASRDSGLASYEQYF
TRBJ1-1 TRBV18 - 14 many TGTGCCAGCTCACCGGGACTGACCTCTCCTGAAGCTTTCTTT CASSPGLTSPEAFF
TRBJ1-1 TRBV20-1 - 15 few TGCAGTGCTAGAGATGGGGCCAAGTTGAGCACTGAAGCTTTCTTT CSARDGAKLSTEAFF
TRBJ2-1 TRBV5-1 - 13 many TGCGCCAGCAGCCCCGGGACGTACAATGAGCAGTTCTTC CASSPGTYNEQFF
TRBJ2-7 TRBV5-1 TRBD1 15 many TGCGCCAGCAGCTTCCCGGGACAGCGAGCCTACGAGCAGTACTTC CASSFPGQRAYEQYF
TRBJ2-7 TRBV6-5 TRBD2 15 many TGTGCCAGCAGCCGCGGACTAGCGGGAGGGAGGGAGCAGTACTTC CASSRGLAGGREQYF
TRBJ2-2 TRBV12-3/TRBV12-4 - 16 many TGTGCCAGCAGCCCGCGGCGGACCTCGAGCACCGGGGAGCTGTTTTTT CASSPRRTSSTGELFF
TRBJ2-7 TRBV12-3/TRBV12-4 - 14 many TGTGCCAGCAGTTCCGGGACGCCAACCTACGAGCAGTACTTC CASSSGTPTYEQYF
TRBJ1-2 TRBV9 - 16 many TGTGCCAGCAGCGCCGGCGGGGGGGGCAGTAGAGATGGCTACACCTTC CASSAGGGGSRDGYTF
TRBJ1-1 TRBV7-9 - 13 many TGTGCCAGCAGCTTCGATCAGGGCACTGAAGCTTTCTTT CASSFDQGTEAFF
TRBJ2-1 TRBV20-1 - 12 many TGCAGTGCTAGATCCAGGCTGAATGAGCAGTTCTTC CSARSRLNEQFF
TRBJ1-5 TRBV20-1 TRBD1 13 - TGCAGTGCTCGGACAGGGCACAATAAGACCCAGAATTTT CSARTGHNKTQNF
TRBJ2-3 TRBV12-3/TRBV12-4 TRBD1 15 many TGTGCCAGCAGGCTGGACAGGGGCGCAACAGATACGCAGTATTTT CASRLDRGATDTQYF
TRBJ2-2 TRBV12-3/TRBV12-4 - 16 many TGTGCCAGCAGTTTTGGGGTAGCGACGAACACCGGGGAGCTGTTTTTT CASSFGVATNTGELFF
TRBJ1-1 TRBV3-1 - 18 many TGTGCCAGCAGCCAAGCCCACCCATCCCCACGGAGGAACACTGAAGCTTTCTTT CASSQAHPSPRRNTEAFF
TRBJ2-7 TRBV11-2 - 13 many TGTGCCAGCAGCCAGGATGCGGGACCCAAGCAGTACTTC CASSQDAGPKQYF
TRBJ1-5 TRBV3-1 TRBD1 15 many TGTGCCAGCAGCGCCGGACAGGGGAGCAATCAGCCCCAGCATTTT CASSAGQGSNQPQHF
TRBJ1-5 TRBV5-1 - 13 many TGCGCCAGCAGCCGGACAGGCAATCAGCCCCAGCATTTT CASSRTGNQPQHF
TRBJ1-4 TRBV20-1 - 15 many TGCAGTGCTAGGGATAGACAGACAACTAATGAAAAACTGTTTTTT CSARDRQTTNEKLFF
TRBJ1-6 TRBV20-1 TRBD1 17 many TGCAGTGCTAGAGTAGTCCCCGGGACAGGGTATAATTCACCCCTCCACTTT CSARVVPGTGYNSPLHF
TRBJ1-2 TRBV20-1 TRBD1 14 many TGCAGTGCTAGAGAACAGGGGCGGGTATATGGCTACACCTTC CSAREQGRVYGYTF
TRBJ1-6 TRBV5-1 TRBD1 16 many TGCGCCAGCAGCTTGGGGAGTCGAGGGGGCAATTCACCCCTCCACTTT CASSLGSRGGNSPLHF
TRBJ1-5 TRBV7-8 - 12 many TGTGCCAGCAGCTTAGCGGCTCAGCCCCAGCATTTT CASSLAAQPQHF
TRBJ1-6 TRBV18 TRBD1 13 many TGTGCCACTCGACAGGGGGCTAATTCACCCCTCCACTTT CATRQGANSPLHF
TRBJ2-7 TRBV7-2 - 14 many TGTGCCAGCGCCGTAGGGCCGACTTCCTACGAGCAGTACTTC CASAVGPTSYEQYF
TRBJ1-1 TRBV20-1 - 12 many TGCAGTGCTAGACTAGTGGGGGGAGAAGCTTTCTTT CSARLVGGEAFF
TRBJ2-3 TRBV24-1 TRBD1 16 many TGTGCCACCAGTGATTACAGGGGTAGTAGCACAGATACGCAGTATTTT CATSDYRGSSTDTQYF
TRBJ1-5 TRBV12-3/TRBV12-4 - 16 many TGTGCCAGCAGTTTTGCTAAGGGTTCGAGCAATCAGCCCCAGCATTTT CASSFAKGSSNQPQHF
TRBJ2-3 TRBV20-1 - 13 many TGCAGTGCCGAAGGCCAGGGCACAGATACGCAGTATTTT CSAEGQGTDTQYF
TRBJ2-3 TRBV20-1 TRBD1 15 medium-sized TGCAGTGCTAGACCGGGACAGGGGGATCAGAATACGCAGTATTTT CSARPGQGDQNTQYF
TRBJ2-5 TRBV20-1 - 11 many TGCAGTGCTCTTTCATATGAGACCCAGTACTTC CSALSYETQYF
TRBJ2-2 TRBV5-1 TRBD2 17 many TGCGCCAGCAGCTTGGGTTGGACTAGCGGAAACACCGGGGAGCTGTTTTTT CASSLGWTSGNTGELFF
TRBJ2-5 TRBV11-2 - 14 many TGTGCCAGCGGTCCCCAACAGCTACAAGAGACCCAGTACTTC CASGPQQLQETQYF
TRBJ1-4 TRBV5-1 - 14 many TGCGCCAGCAGCTTACAGGGAAGTGATGAAAAACTGTTTTTT CASSLQGSDEKLFF
TRBJ2-7 TRBV27 - 12 many TGTGCCAGCAGTTCAGGGCTCCACGAGCAGTACTTC CASSSGLHEQYF
TRBJ2-3 TRBV5-1 - 13 many TGCGCCAGCAGCTTCTCTGCCACAGATACGCAGTATTTT CASSFSATDTQYF
TRBJ2-7 TRBV29-1 TRBD2 13 many TGCAGCGTCTCTAGCGGGAGTCTTTACGAGCAGTACTTC CSVSSGSLYEQYF
TRBJ2-1 TRBV7-2 TRBD1 14 - TGTGCCAGCAGCTTCAAGACAGGGAACAATGAGCAGTTCTTC CASSFKTGNNEQFF
TRBJ2-7 TRBV5-6 TRBD1 16 many TGTGCCAGCAGCTTGGCGGGACAGTCAGGGTTCTACGAGCAGTACTTC CASSLAGQSGFYEQYF
TRBJ2-3 TRBV5-1 - 12 - TGCGACAGCAGCACCGGCACAGATACGCAGTATTTT CDSSTGTDTQYF
TRBJ2-7 TRBV12-3/TRBV12-4 - 13 many TGTGCCAGCAGTTCATCCCGGGGTTCCGCGCAGTACTTC CASSSSRGSAQYF
TRBJ2-1 TRBV7-3 - 14 many TGTGCCAGCAGCCAGGGCGGTAGTAGGAATGAGCAGTTCTTC CASSQGGSRNEQFF
TRBJ2-7 TRBV4-1 TRBD1 14 many TGCGCCAGCAGCCAAGAGGATCTGGGACAGGGAAAGTACTTC CASSQEDLGQGKYF
TRBJ1-4 TRBV19 - 13 many TGTGCCAGTAGTATAGCGGTGCGCGAAAAACTGTTTTTT CASSIAVREKLFF
TRBJ2-2 TRBV5-1 - 15 many TGCGCCAGCAGCTGGGGTCAGACGAACACCGGGGAGCTGTTTTTT CASSWGQTNTGELFF
TRBJ1-4 TRBV5-1 TRBD1 18 many TGCGCCAGCAGCCCTGCCGGCAGGGGGCTTACAACTAATGAAAAACTGTTTTTT CASSPAGRGLTTNEKLFF
TRBJ1-1 TRBV5-1 TRBD1 16 - TGCGCCAGCAGCTTGGGACAGGGAAGGATGGGCACTGAAGCTTTCTTT CASSLGQGRMGTEAFF